This T cell receptor beta chain was found in a study of T cells in Graves' hyperthyroidism and ophthalmopathy. The TCR beta CDR3 regions underwent amplification using RNA transcripts as the source. When the TCR CDR3 underwent first-round RT-PCR, the HTBI primer set was used. TCRdb redid the calling of the multiplex PCR reads with MiXCR, one entry per CDR3 protein. The sample has 400,000 to 450,000 distinct CDR3 sequences, about 15% seen once. Study-wide results and limits: Blood also showed most of the thyroid clonotypes that were expanded above 0.001.

This clonotype was seen ten or more times. What it recognizes is unknown. CDR1 is GTSNPN and CDR2 is SVGIG in the germline V gene (reference sequence). This CDR3 is 13 amino acids long. V was clipped by 7 bases and J by 4 bases, with 14 bases between them. This sequence originates from a man aged 18 to 30 with Graves' ophthalmopathy. Sequenced input: blood. The chain joins TRBV30 to TRBJ1-3, with no clear D. The CDR3 sequence: CASLTLNGNTIYF. In DNA form, the CDR3 reads TGTGCCTCATTGACCTTAAACGGAAACACCATATATTTT.